This T cell receptor (beta chain) was sequenced in a study of T cell responses to AZD1222 COVID-19 vaccine. The trim removed 0 bases at V and 4 bases at J, leaving 9 bases unmatched. The CDR3 length is 17 residues. CDR1 is SNHLY and CDR2 is FYNNEI in the germline V gene. Profiling relied on immunoSEQ multiplex PCR, and the TCRdb table lists in-frame clones only, not all of them. Among roughly 140,000 clones listed, about 93% were seen once. The specimen was peripheral blood, collected on day 0 of AZD1222 vaccination. The chain combines TRBV2 with TRBJ2-7, with TRBD2 matching 10 bases. This TCR was recovered from an adult in good health. This CDR3 is CASSEAQRVSGRYEQYF. The CDR3 DNA is TGTGCCAGCAGTGAAGCCCAGAGGGTTAGCGGGAGGTACGAGCAGTACTTC.